The sample holds many counts of the clone carrying this T cell receptor (beta chain). A single record per CDR3 protein comes from TCRdb applying MiXCR to the 5' RACE reads. The table shows over 100,000 distinct CDR3 sequences, with 8.4% occurring only once. The record originates from a study of T cells after yellow fever vaccination. Turning to the study itself: Fractions of low cell number were prepared using SMART-Seq v4 Ultra Low Input.

Between the trimmed V and J ends, which lost 9 bases and 4 bases, there was a span of 19 bases. This CDR3 is 14 amino acids long. The gene calls are TRBV12-3 or TRBV12-4 and TRBJ2-7; D is possibly TRBD2 (7 bases). The sequenced sample was CD8+ T cells sorted from PBMCs, obtained 45 days after the yellow fever booster vaccination. The sequence was collected from a man aged 25-45 years who received the YFV17D yellow fever vaccine. The CDR3 DNA is TGTGCCAGTGGGGCGGGGGCTAGCGGTTACGAGCAGTACTTC. Protein: CASGAGASGYEQYF.